This entry features one T cell receptor (beta chain) sequence. Its antigen is currently unknown. The data derive from a study of OX40 agonist ivuxolimab in advanced cancers. The overall study: Every 2 weeks, ivuxolimab was infused into the patients intravenously at between 0.01 and 10 mg/kg. Broader study findings: CD4+ and CD8+ T cells in blood underwent clonal expansion by week 6 at 0.1 to 3.0 mg/kg.

This table comes from immunoSEQ multiplex PCR, and its TCRdb copy is limited to in-frame clones, with some not included. The sample records 100,000 or so clones, approximately 91% being singletons. The TCR was taken from an adult with an advanced solid tumor such as melanoma, head and neck, liver or kidney cancer. The source was CD4+ or CD8+ T cells sorted from blood, collected in a trial of the OX40 agonist ivuxolimab.

The CDR3 DNA is TGCGCCAGCAGCCAAGATGGGACTAGAGGGTTGGAGACCCAGTACTTC. Translation: CASSQDGTRGLETQYF. This chain uses TRBV4-3 with TRBJ2-5, with TRBD2 matching over 8 bases. With 0 bases clipped from V and 5 bases from J, the junction kept 8 bases outside the gene matches. CDR1 is LGHNA, CDR2 YSLEER, per germline. There are 16 residues in the CDR3.